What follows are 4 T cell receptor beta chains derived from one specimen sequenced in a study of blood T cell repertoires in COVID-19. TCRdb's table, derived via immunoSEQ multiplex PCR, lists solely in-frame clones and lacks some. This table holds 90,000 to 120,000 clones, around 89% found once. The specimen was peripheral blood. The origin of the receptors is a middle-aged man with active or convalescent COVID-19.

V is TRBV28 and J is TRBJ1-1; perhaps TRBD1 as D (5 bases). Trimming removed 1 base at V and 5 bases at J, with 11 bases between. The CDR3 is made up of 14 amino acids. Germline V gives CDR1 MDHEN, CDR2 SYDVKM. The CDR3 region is CASSLFGAGTEAFF. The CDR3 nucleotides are TGTGCCAGCAGTTTATTTGGGGCGGGGACTGAAGCTTTCTTT.

The CDR3 coding sequence is TGTGCCAGCAGCGTGACAGGCGGCTATGGCTACACCTTC. Translated: CASSVTGGYGYTF. J is TRBJ1-2 and V is TRBV27; D may be TRBD1 (6 bases). Deletions cut 6 bases from V and 4 bases from J, with 12 bases between. Germline V lookup: CDR1 MNHEY, CDR2 SMNVEV (reference sequence). The CDR3 has 13 residues.

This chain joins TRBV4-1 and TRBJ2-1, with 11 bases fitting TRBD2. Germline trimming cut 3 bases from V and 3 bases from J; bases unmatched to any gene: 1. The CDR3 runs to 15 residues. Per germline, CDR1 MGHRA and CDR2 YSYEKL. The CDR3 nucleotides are TGCGCCAGCAGCCAGGGGACTAGCGGCTACAATGAGCAGTTCTTC. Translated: CASSQGTSGYNEQFF.

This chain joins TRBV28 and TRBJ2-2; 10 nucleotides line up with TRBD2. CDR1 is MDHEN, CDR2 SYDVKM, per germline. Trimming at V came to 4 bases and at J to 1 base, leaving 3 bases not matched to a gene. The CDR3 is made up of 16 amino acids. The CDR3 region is CASSSLAGVNTGELFF. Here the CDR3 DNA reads TGTGCCAGCAGTTCCCTAGCGGGAGTGAACACCGGGGAGCTGTTTTTT.